A single sample gave rise to the 22 T cell receptor beta chains below, sequenced in a study of siplizumab effects on memory and regulatory T cells. Assay: immunoSEQ multiplex PCR; the TCRdb copy retains only in-frame clones and omits some. The table has over 60,000 clones, more than 80% seen once. Sequencing was carried out using CD8+ T cells sorted from blood. Source of these receptors: a human donor in good health.

The chain has TRBV9 and TRBJ1-1, with 7 nucleotides matching TRBD1. The CDR3 extends over 14 amino acids. Germline lookup yields CDR1 SGDLS and CDR2 YYNGEE. Trimming removed 3 bases from V and 6 bases from J; junction bases left unmatched: 8. The CDR3 sequence: CASSDPDRESEAFF. The CDR3 nucleotides are TGTGCCAGCAGCGACCCTGACAGGGAGTCTGAAGCTTTCTTT.

The CDR3 sequence: CASSVAAGATYEQYF. The CDR3 DNA is TGTGCCAGCAGCGTAGCGGCAGGGGCAACCTACGAGCAGTACTTC. The J gene is TRBJ2-7, the V gene TRBV9; D is possibly TRBD1 (6 bases). This CDR3 has 15 amino acids. V dropped 0 bases and J dropped 2 bases, with 12 bases sitting between them. CDR1 and CDR2 from the germline V gene are SGDLS and YYNGEE.

This chain links TRBV11-2 with TRBJ2-3; 11 bases fit TRBD1. The germline V gene has CDR1 SGHAT and CDR2 FQNNGV. The CDR3 consists of 15 residues. With 3 bases clipped from V and 4 bases from J, the junction kept 3 bases outside the gene matches. This CDR3 reads CASSFGTGGADTQYF. CDR3 DNA: TGTGCCAGCAGCTTCGGGACAGGGGGGGCAGATACGCAGTATTTT.

CDR3 in DNA: TGTGCCAGCAGCTTAGGAGAGGGGGGAATCTCCTACGAGCAGTACTTC. It specifies CASSLGEGGISYEQYF. The chain uses TRBV7-8 and TRBJ2-7, with D perhaps given as TRBD1 or TRBD2 (6 bases each). The CDR3 runs to 16 residues. V shed 1 base and J shed 0 bases, with 13 bases lying between them. Germline V gene data show CDR1 as SGHVS and CDR2 as FQNEAQ.

The chain employs TRBV7-8 and TRBJ1-4, with D maybe TRBD1 (6 bases). CDR1 is SGHVS and CDR2 is FQNEAQ in the germline V gene. The V end lost 1 base, the J end lost 2 bases, and 8 bases lay between the germline ends. The CDR3 runs to 15 residues. The CDR3 DNA sequence: TGTGCCAGCAGCTTAGACGGGGGCACTAATGAAAAACTGTTTTTT. As protein: CASSLDGGTNEKLFF.

The chain has TRBV27 and TRBJ2-1, with TRBD2 identical over 8 bases. The trim removed 5 bases at V and 8 bases at J, leaving 8 bases unmatched. This CDR3 has 14 residues. From germline, CDR1 is MNHEY and CDR2 SMNVEV (reference sequence). CDR3 in DNA: TGTGCCAGCAGTCAGGGACTAGTGGGCCATGAGCAGTTCTTC. Amino acids: CASSQGLVGHEQFF.

V is TRBV6-1 and J is TRBJ1-3; 10 nucleotides align to TRBD1. The V gene's germline CDR1 is MNHNS and CDR2 SASEGT. After removal of 2 bases from V and 4 bases from J, the junction contained 5 bases not matched to a gene. CDR3 size: 16 residues. CDR3 protein: CASSEYGTGAGNTIYF. In DNA, the CDR3 is TGTGCCAGCAGTGAATATGGGACAGGGGCCGGAAACACCATATATTTT.

V gene TRBV7-9 combines with J gene TRBJ2-7; 7 bases are shared with TRBD2. The CDR3 spans 15 residues. CDR1 is SEHNR and CDR2 is FQNEAQ in the germline V gene (reference sequence). Trimming cost V 1 base and J 6 bases; bases outside gene matches: 9. CDR3 in DNA: TGTGCCAGCAGCTTAGGGCTAGCGGACCTTTCCGAGCAGTACTTC. It encodes CASSLGLADLSEQYF.

This CDR3 is CASSFPLAGGRYEQYF. For the CDR3, the DNA is TGCGCCAGCAGCTTCCCCCTAGCGGGGGGCAGGTACGAGCAGTACTTC. The V gene is TRBV5-1, the J gene TRBJ2-7, with TRBD2 identical over 11 bases. The CDR3 sequence is 16 residues long. The V and J ends lost 2 bases and 4 bases, in that order; junction bases with no gene match: 8. Per germline, CDR1 SGHRS and CDR2 YFSETQ.

The rearrangement joins TRBV7-9 to TRBJ2-7, with D possibly matching TRBD2 (5 bases). Trimming left V 4 bases short and J 3 bases short, with 10 bases between. The length of the CDR3 is 13 residues. Germline CDR1 is SEHNR and CDR2 is FQNEAQ (reference sequence). The CDR3: CASSSGIFYEQYF. The CDR3 DNA follows: TGTGCCAGCAGCTCCGGGATTTTCTACGAGCAGTACTTC.

The chain employs TRBV5-1 and TRBJ2-7, with 8 nucleotides matching TRBD2. Germline V gene sequence: CDR1 SGHRS, CDR2 YFSETQ. This CDR3 comprises 16 residues. Trimming took 3 bases from V and 0 from J; bases not matched to a gene: 8. The CDR3, as DNA: TGCGCCAGCAGCTCATTCGGGGGGGCAAGCTCCTACGAGCAGTACTTC. Translated: CASSSFGGASSYEQYF.

This rearrangement joins TRBV2 to TRBJ1-3; the D is unclear. From germline, CDR1 is SNHLY and CDR2 FYNNEI. Trimming cost V 1 base and J 9 bases, with 10 bases left between them. The CDR3 is 13 residues long. CDR3 loop: CASSEGKWGTIYF. In DNA form, the CDR3 reads TGTGCCAGCAGTGAAGGGAAGTGGGGCACCATATATTTT.

V gene TRBV9 combines with J gene TRBJ2-7, with TRBD2 identical over 7 bases. Germline lookup yields CDR1 SGDLS and CDR2 YYNGEE. This CDR3 is 15 amino acids long. V was pared by 3 bases and J by 7 bases, with 13 bases of the junction left unmatched. CDR3 sequence reads: CASSAPGLNGREQYF. In DNA, the CDR3 is TGTGCCAGCAGCGCACCGGGACTAAACGGAAGGGAGCAGTACTTC.

This clone was seen a few times. The chain recombines TRBV19 with TRBJ1-6; no clear D. The germline gives CDR1 LNHDA, CDR2 SQIVND (reference sequence). V was trimmed by 3 bases and J by 11 bases, leaving 11 bases between them. The CDR3 covers 13 residues. The CDR3 nucleotides are TGTGCCAGTAGTATGGCGAGAAGGCCACCCCTCCACTTT. It is translated as CASSMARRPPLHF.

The count of this clone is one. The chain combines TRBV27 with TRBJ2-2, with TRBD2 identical over 9 bases. Germline V gene sequence: CDR1 MNHEY, CDR2 SMNVEV (reference sequence). V trimming: 2 bases; J trimming: 7 bases; junction bases outside the gene matches: 8. CDR3 length equals 16 residues. Here the CDR3 DNA reads TGTGCCAGCAGTTTAAGGCTAGCGGGATCGGGCGGGGAGCTGTTTTTT. Translation gives CASSLRLAGSGGELFF.

Here the CDR3 reads CASCPDRGLGNEQFF. The CDR3 DNA is TGTGCCAGCTGCCCGGACAGGGGGCTGGGGAATGAGCAGTTCTTC. V is TRBV6-1 and J is TRBJ2-1; 11 bases fit TRBD1. Germline values: CDR1 MNHNS, CDR2 SASEGT. The J segment lost 7 bases and the V segment lost 8 bases, leaving 10 bases of the junction unmatched. The CDR3 length is 15 residues.

This clone was seen just once. V and J are TRBV6-5 and TRBJ2-5; D is possibly TRBD1 or TRBD2 (5 bases each). The ends were cut back, 7 bases at V and 6 bases at J, with 12 bases in the middle. From germline, CDR1 is MNHEY and CDR2 SVGAGI. There are 12 residues in the CDR3. CDR3 coding DNA: TGTGCCAGCATGGGGGATCCGCAGACCCAGTACTTC. It encodes CASMGDPQTQYF.

This clone was seen just once. The chain has TRBV11-3 and TRBJ2-7, with D possibly being TRBD1 (6 bases). This CDR3 contains 16 residues. Trimming shortened V by 2 bases and J by 5 bases, and 19 bases separated the two germline ends. The germline gives CDR1 SGHNT, CDR2 YENEEA. CDR3 residues: CASSLRLGQGVHEQYF. CDR3 DNA sequence: TGTGCCAGCAGCTTACGCCTGGGACAAGGGGTCCACGAGCAGTACTTC.

The rearrangement uses TRBV27 and TRBJ2-1, with TRBD2 matching 7 bases. V lost 6 bases, J lost 0 bases, and 5 bases stayed unmatched. This CDR3 is built from 15 residues. Germline values: CDR1 MNHEY, CDR2 SMNVEV (reference sequence). CDR3 nucleotides: TGTGCCAGCAGACTAGCGCAATTCTCCTACAATGAGCAGTTCTTC. It translates to CASRLAQFSYNEQFF.

J is TRBJ1-5 and V is TRBV5-1; the D gene is possibly TRBD1 (5 bases). Germline CDR1 is SGHRS and CDR2 is YFSETQ. V gave up 0 bases and J gave up 6 bases, with 10 bases separating them. This CDR3 spans 14 amino acids. The CDR3 here is CASSLAQGGQPQHF. CDR3 sequence (DNA): TGCGCCAGCAGCTTGGCGCAGGGAGGTCAGCCCCAGCATTTT. Full variable domain (outside the CDR3, taken from reference TRBV5-1 and TRBJ1-5): KAGVTQTPRYLIKTRGQQVTLSCSPISGHRSVSWYQQTPGQGLQFLFEYFSETQRNKGNFPGRFSGRQFSNSRSEMNVSTLELGDSALYLCASSLAQGGQPQHFGDGTRLSIL.

This rearrangement joins TRBV6-5 to TRBJ1-2; no clear D gene. Trimming shortened V by 0 bases and J by 2 bases, and 13 bases separated the two germline ends. Per the germline V gene, CDR1 is MNHEY and CDR2 is SVGAGI. CDR3 length equals 16 residues. CDR3 nucleotide sequence: TGTGCCAGCAGTTACTCAACATATCTCGGCAACTATGGCTACACCTTC. Amino acid sequence: CASSYSTYLGNYGYTF.

The V call is TRBV27, the J call TRBJ2-7; D is uncertain. The germline V gene encodes CDR1 MNHEY and CDR2 SMNVEV (reference sequence). Between the trimmed V and J ends, which lost 5 bases and 0 bases, there was a span of 14 bases. This CDR3 is built from 15 residues. CDR3 nucleotides: TGTGCCAGCAGTCCCCTCCCACCTAGCTCCTACGAGCAGTACTTC. This sequence encodes CASSPLPPSSYEQYF.